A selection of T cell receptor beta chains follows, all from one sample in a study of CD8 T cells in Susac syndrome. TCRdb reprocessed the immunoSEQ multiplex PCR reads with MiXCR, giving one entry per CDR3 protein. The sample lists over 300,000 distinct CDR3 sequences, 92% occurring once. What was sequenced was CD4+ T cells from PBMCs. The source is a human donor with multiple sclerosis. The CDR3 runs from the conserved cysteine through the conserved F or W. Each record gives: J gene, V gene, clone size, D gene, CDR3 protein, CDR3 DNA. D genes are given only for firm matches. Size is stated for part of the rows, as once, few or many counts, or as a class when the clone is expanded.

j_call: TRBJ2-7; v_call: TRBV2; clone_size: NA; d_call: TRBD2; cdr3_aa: CASKLASGNYEQYF; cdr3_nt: TGTGCCAGCAAATTGGCTAGCGGGAACTACGAGCAGTACTTC
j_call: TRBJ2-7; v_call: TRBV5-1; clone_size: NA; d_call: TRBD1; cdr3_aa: CASKHRGDYEQYF; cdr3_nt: TGCGCCAGCAAACACAGGGGCGATTACGAGCAGTACTTC
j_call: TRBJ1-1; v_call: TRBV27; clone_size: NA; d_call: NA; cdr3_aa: CASSPWKGGRYTEAFF; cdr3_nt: TGTGCCAGCAGTCCCTGGAAGGGGGGAAGGTACACTGAAGCTTTCTTT
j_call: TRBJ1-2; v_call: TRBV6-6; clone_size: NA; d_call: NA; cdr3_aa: CASSARTASYGYTF; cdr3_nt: TGTGCCAGCAGTGCTCGGACAGCCAGCTATGGCTACACCTTC
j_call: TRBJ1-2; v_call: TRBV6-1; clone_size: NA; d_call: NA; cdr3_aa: CASSPLRGQSSGYTF; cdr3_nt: TGTGCCAGCAGCCCCCTTCGGGGGCAGTCCAGTGGCTACACCTTC
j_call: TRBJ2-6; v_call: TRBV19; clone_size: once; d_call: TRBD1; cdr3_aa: CASSIEGPGQGAGGANVLTF; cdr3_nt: TGTGCCAGTAGTATAGAGGGACCGGGACAGGGGGCAGGTGGGGCCAACGTCCTGACTTTC
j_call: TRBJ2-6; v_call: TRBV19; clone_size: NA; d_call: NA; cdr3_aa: CASSTPTGANVLTF; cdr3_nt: TGTGCCAGTAGTACGCCGACAGGGGCCAACGTCCTGACTTTC
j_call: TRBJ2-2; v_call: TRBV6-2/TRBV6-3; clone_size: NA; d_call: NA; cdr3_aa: CASSYGGQNTGELFF; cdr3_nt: TGTGCCAGCAGTTACGGGGGACAGAACACCGGGGAGCTGTTTTTT
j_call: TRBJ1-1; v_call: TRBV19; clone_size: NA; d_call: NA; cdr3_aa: CASALDRENTEAFF; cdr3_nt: TGTGCCAGCGCCCTGGACAGAGAGAACACTGAAGCTTTCTTT
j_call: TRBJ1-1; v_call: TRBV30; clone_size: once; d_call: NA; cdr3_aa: CAWIRTVNTEAFF; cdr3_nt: TGTGCCTGGATAAGGACAGTCAACACTGAAGCTTTCTTT
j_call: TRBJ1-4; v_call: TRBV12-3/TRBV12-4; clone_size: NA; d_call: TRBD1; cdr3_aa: CASRASGQGGKLFF; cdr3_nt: TGTGCCAGCAGGGCTTCCGGACAGGGCGGAAAACTGTTTTTT
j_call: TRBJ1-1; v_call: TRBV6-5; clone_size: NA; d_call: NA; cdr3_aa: CASNLYRDTEAFF; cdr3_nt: TGTGCCAGCAACCTTTACAGGGACACTGAAGCTTTCTTT
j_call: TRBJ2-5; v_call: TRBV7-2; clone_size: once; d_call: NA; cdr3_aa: CASSLGGGRETQYF; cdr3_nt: TGTGCCAGCAGCTTAGGAGGCGGTAGGGAGACCCAGTACTTC
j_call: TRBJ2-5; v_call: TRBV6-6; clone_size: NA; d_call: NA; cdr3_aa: CASSYSKGWETQYF; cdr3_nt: TGTGCCAGCAGTTACTCGAAGGGGTGGGAGACCCAGTACTTC
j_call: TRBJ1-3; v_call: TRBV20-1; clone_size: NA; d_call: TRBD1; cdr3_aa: CSAPDRGAPPSNTIYF; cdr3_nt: TGCAGTGCCCCTGACAGGGGCGCTCCCCCCTCAAACACCATATATTTT
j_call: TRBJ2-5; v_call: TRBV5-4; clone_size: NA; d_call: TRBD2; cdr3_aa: CASSLRTSAETQYF; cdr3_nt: TGTGCCAGCAGCTTGAGGACTAGTGCAGAGACCCAGTACTTC
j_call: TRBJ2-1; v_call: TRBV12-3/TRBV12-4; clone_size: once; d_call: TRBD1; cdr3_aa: CASRGGTGNEQFF; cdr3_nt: TGTGCCAGCAGAGGAGGGACAGGCAATGAGCAGTTCTTC
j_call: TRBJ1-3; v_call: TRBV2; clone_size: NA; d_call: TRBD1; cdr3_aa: CASRPNRGTGNTIYF; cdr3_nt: TGTGCCAGCAGACCCAACAGGGGTACTGGAAACACCATATATTTT
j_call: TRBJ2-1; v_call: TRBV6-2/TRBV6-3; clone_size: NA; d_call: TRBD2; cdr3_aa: CASASSGRRNEQFF; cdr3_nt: TGTGCCAGCGCTTCTAGCGGGAGGCGAAATGAGCAGTTCTTC
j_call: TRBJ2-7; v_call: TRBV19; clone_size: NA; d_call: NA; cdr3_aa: CASSLRVLPYEQYF; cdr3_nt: TGTGCCAGTAGTTTACGGGTTCTACCCTACGAGCAGTACTTC
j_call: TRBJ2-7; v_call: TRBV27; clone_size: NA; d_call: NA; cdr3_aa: CASRMGGSYEQYF; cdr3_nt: TGTGCCAGTCGGATGGGGGGATCCTACGAGCAGTACTTC
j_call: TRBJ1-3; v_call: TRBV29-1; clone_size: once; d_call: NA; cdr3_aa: CSVARGIGNTIYF; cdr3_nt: TGCAGCGTTGCCCGGGGAATTGGAAACACCATATATTTT
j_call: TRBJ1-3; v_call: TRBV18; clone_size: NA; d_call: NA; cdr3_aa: CASSPPNGGNTIYF; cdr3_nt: TGTGCCAGCTCACCACCGAACGGAGGAAACACCATATATTTT
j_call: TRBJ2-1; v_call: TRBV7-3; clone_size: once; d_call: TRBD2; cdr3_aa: CASSLSLAAGNNEQFF; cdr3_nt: TGTGCCAGCAGCTTAAGCCTAGCGGCGGGCAACAATGAGCAGTTCTTC
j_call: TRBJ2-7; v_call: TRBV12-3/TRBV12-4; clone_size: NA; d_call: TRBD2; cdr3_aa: CASSPKESGTFYEQYF; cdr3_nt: TGTGCCAGCAGTCCAAAAGAGAGCGGGACCTTCTACGAGCAGTACTTC
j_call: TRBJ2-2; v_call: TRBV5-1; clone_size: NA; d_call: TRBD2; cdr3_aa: CASSFYLAGGPVGELFF; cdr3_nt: TGCGCCAGCAGCTTCTATCTAGCGGGAGGGCCCGTCGGGGAGCTGTTTTTT
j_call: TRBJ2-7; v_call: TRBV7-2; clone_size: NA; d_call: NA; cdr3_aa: CASSWGRAAYEQYF; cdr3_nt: TGTGCCAGCAGCTGGGGCAGGGCGGCCTACGAGCAGTACTTC
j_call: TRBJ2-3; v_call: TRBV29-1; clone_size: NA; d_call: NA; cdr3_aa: CSAYRLPHTDTQYF; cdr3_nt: TGCAGCGCTTACAGGCTCCCCCACACAGATACGCAGTATTTT
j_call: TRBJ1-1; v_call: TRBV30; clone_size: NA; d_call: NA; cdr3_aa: CAWSRGWGANTEAFF; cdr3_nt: TGTGCCTGGAGTAGGGGGTGGGGAGCGAACACTGAAGCTTTCTTT
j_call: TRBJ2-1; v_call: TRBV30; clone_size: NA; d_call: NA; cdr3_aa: CAWSVLGVSPRSYNEQFF; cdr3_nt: TGTGCCTGGAGTGTACTTGGGGTTTCCCCCCGATCCTACAATGAGCAGTTCTTC
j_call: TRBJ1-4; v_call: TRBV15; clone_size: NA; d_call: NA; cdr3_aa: CATSRDLHRGFNEKLFF; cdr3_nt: TGTGCCACCAGCAGAGATCTTCACCGGGGATTCAATGAAAAACTGTTTTTT
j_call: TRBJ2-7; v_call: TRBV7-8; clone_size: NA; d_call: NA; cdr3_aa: CASSDPPTYEQYF; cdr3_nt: TGTGCCAGCAGCGATCCCCCGACCTACGAGCAGTACTTC
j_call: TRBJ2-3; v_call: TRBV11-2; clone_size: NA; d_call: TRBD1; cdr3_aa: CASSQDRGSDTQYF; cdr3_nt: TGTGCCAGCAGCCAGGACAGGGGTTCAGATACGCAGTATTTT
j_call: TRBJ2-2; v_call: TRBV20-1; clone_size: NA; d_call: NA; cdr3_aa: CSARRSPTSNTGELFF; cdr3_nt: TGCAGTGCTAGACGCAGCCCTACGTCCAACACCGGGGAGCTGTTTTTT
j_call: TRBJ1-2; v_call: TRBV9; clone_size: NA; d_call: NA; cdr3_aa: CASSPTFRTDYGYTF; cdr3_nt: TGTGCCAGCAGCCCAACATTCCGGACGGACTATGGCTACACCTTC
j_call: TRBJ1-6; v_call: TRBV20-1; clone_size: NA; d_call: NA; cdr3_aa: CSARQGSVNSPLHF; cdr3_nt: TGCAGTGCTAGACAGGGGTCTGTAAATTCACCCCTCCACTTT
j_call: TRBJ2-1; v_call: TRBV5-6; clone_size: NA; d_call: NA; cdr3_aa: CASSRGAPLYYNEQFF; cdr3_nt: TGTGCCAGCAGCCGGGGGGCACCACTCTATTACAATGAGCAGTTCTTC
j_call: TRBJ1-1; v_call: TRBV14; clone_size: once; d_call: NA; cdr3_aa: CASSQGRDTEAFF; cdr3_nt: TGTGCCAGCAGCCAAGGGCGGGACACTGAAGCTTTCTTT
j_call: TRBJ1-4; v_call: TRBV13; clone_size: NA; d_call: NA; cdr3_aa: CASSLYRGFGEKLFF; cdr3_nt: TGTGCCAGCAGCTTATATCGGGGGTTTGGTGAAAAACTGTTTTTT
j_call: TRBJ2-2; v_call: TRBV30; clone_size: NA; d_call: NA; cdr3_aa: CAGRGSANTGELFF; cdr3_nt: TGTGCCGGTAGGGGGTCCGCAAACACCGGGGAGCTGTTTTTT
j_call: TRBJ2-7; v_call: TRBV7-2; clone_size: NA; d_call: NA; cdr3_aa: CASSLGDPKQYF; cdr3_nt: TGTGCCAGCAGCTTAGGGGACCCGAAGCAGTACTTC
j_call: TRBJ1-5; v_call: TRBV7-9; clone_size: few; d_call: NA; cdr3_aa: CASSSSDQPQHF; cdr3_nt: TGTGCCAGCAGCTCCAGTGATCAGCCCCAGCATTTT
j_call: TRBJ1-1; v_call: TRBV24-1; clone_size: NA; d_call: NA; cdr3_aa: CATSGGFPQAFF; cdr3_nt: TGTGCCACCAGTGGCGGGTTTCCTCAAGCTTTCTTT
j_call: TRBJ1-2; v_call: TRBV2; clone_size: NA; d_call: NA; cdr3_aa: CASSEQPNYGYTF; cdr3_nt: TGTGCCAGCAGTGAACAGCCTAACTATGGCTACACCTTC
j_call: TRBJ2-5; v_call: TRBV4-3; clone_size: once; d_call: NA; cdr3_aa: CASSQGSGGSRRETQYF; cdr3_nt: TGCGCCAGCAGCCAAGGGTCGGGGGGCTCAAGGCGAGAGACCCAGTACTTC
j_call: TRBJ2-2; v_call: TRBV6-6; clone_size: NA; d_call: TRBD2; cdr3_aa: CASSYGRGGGELFF; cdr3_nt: TGTGCCAGCAGTTACGGGAGGGGAGGCGGGGAGCTGTTTTTT
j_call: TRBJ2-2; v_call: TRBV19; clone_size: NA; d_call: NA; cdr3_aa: CASRSRGSSGELFF; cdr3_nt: TGTGCCAGTAGGTCACGGGGAAGCTCCGGGGAGCTGTTTTTT
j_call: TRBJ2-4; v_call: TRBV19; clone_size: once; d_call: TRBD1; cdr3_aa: CASRPRGRGNIQYF; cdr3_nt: TGTGCCAGTAGACCGAGGGGGCGCGGAAACATTCAGTACTTC
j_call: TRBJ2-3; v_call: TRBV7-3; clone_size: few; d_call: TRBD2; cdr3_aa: CASSFTSGPTDTQYF; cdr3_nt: TGTGCCAGCAGCTTTACTAGCGGCCCCACAGATACGCAGTATTTT
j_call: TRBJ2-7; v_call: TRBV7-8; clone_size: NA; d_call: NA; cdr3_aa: CASSLANGPRRLAGYEQYF; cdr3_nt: TGTGCCAGCAGCTTAGCCAATGGCCCCCGGAGGCTAGCTGGGTACGAGCAGTACTTC
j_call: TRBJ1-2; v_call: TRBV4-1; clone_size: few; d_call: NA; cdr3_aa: CASSQGLGGYTF; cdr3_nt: TGCGCCAGCAGCCAAGGGTTGGGGGGCTACACCTTC
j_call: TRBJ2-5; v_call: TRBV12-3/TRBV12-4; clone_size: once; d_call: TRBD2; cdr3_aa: CASSFRAGVQETQYF; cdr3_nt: TGTGCCAGCAGTTTCCGAGCGGGGGTACAAGAGACCCAGTACTTC
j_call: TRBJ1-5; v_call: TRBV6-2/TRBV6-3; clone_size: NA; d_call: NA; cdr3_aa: CASSYSWLNNQPQHF; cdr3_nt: TGTGCCAGCAGTTACTCGTGGCTGAACAATCAGCCCCAGCATTTT
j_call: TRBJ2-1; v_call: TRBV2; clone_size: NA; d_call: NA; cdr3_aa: CASRSGGRTISKFF; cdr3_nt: TGTGCCAGCAGGTCAGGCGGCAGGACCATATCTAAGTTCTTC
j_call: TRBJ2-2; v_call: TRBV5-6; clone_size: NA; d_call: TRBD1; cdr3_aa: CASSWGTGDTGELFF; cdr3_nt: TGTGCCAGCAGCTGGGGGACAGGGGACACCGGGGAGCTGTTTTTT
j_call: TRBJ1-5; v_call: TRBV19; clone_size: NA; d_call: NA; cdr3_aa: CASIPAHGNQPQHF; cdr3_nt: TGTGCCAGTATTCCGGCCCATGGCAATCAGCCCCAGCATTTT
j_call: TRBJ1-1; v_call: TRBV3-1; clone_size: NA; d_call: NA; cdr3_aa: CASSPKTGNTEAFF; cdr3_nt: TGTGCCAGCAGCCCTAAGACAGGGAACACTGAAGCTTTCTTT
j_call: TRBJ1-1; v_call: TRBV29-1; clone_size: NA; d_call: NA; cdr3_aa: CSVLTHPGVTEAFF; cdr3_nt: TGCAGCGTCTTAACCCACCCAGGGGTCACTGAAGCTTTCTTT
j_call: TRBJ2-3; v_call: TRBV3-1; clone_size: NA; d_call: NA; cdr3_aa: CASSPSIGSNTDTQYF; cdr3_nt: TGTGCCAGCAGCCCCTCAATTGGCTCGAACACAGATACGCAGTATTTT